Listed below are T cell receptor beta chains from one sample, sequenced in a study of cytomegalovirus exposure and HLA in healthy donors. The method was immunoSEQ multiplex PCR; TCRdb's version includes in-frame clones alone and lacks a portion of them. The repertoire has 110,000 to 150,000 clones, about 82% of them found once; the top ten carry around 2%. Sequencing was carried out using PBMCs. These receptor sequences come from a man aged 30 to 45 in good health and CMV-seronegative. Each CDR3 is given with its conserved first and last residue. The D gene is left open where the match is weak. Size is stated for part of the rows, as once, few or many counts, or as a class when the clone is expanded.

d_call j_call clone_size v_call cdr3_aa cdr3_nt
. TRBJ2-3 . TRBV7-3 CASSSGTSTSTDTQYF TGTGCCAGCAGCTCCGGGACTTCGACTAGCACAGATACGCAGTATTTT
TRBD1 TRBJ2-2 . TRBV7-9 CASSYTGQGLWNTGELFF TGTGCCAGCAGCTACACAGGACAGGGGCTTTGGAACACCGGGGAGCTGTTTTTT
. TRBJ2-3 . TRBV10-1 CASSITGKSTDTQYF TGCGCCAGCAGCATAACAGGGAAAAGCACAGATACGCAGTATTTT
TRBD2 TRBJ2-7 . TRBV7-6 CASSFSGGPSYEQYF TGTGCCAGCAGCTTTAGCGGGGGGCCATCCTACGAGCAGTACTTC
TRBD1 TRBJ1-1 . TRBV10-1 CASSESTGRTEAFF TGCGCCAGCAGTGAGTCGACAGGGAGGACTGAAGCTTTCTTT
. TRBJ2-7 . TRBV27 CASSLPGGREQYF TGTGCCAGCAGCCTACCCGGGGGGCGCGAGCAGTACTTC
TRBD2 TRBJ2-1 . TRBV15 CATSRDGLAGGGLYNEQFF TGTGCCACCAGCAGAGACGGACTAGCGGGAGGAGGTCTCTACAATGAGCAGTTCTTC
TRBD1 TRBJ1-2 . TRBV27 CASSPWTGNYGYTF TGTGCCAGCAGTCCCTGGACAGGGAACTATGGCTACACCTTC
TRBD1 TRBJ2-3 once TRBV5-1 CASSLAVRDRGHTDTQYF TGCGCCAGCAGCTTGGCAGTTAGGGACAGGGGACACACAGATACGCAGTATTTT
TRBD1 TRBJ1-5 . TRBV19 CASSTGTGYNQPQHF TGTGCCAGTAGTACCGGGACAGGGTATAATCAGCCCCAGCATTTT
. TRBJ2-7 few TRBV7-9 CASSLNQGSKEQYF TGTGCCAGCTCGCTTAACCAGGGTTCGAAGGAGCAGTACTTC
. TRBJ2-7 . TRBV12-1 CASSMTGGPYEQYF TGTGCCAGCAGCATGACAGGGGGACCTTACGAGCAGTACTTC
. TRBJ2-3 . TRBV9 CASSVGQGFPDTQYF TGTGCCAGCAGCGTCGGGCAGGGGTTTCCGGATACGCAGTATTTT
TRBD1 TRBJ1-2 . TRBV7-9 CASSTDRDTDYGYPF TGTGCCAGCAGCACCGACAGGGACACGGACTATGGCTACCCCTTC
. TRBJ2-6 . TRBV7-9 CATEDTPGANVLTF TGTGCCACAGAAGACACCCCTGGGGCCAACGTCCTGACTTTC
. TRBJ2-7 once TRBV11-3 CASSQEKWGQAGRGEQYF TGTGCCAGCAGCCAGGAGAAGTGGGGGCAGGCCGGGCGCGGCGAGCAGTACTTC
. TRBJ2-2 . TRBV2 CASTWGGATGELFF TGTGCCAGCACCTGGGGGGGCGCGACCGGGGAGCTGTTTTTT
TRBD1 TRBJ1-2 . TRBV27 CASSLGQGANYGYTF TGTGCCAGCAGTTTGGGACAGGGGGCTAACTATGGCTACACCTTC
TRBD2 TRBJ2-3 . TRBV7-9 CSSSLAVGGPLDTQYF TGTTCCAGCAGCTTAGCCGTGGGAGGGCCTCTGGATACGCAGTATTTT
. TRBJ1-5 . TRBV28 CASSFGSGNQPQHF TGTGCCAGCAGTTTTGGAAGCGGCAATCAGCCCCAGCATTTT
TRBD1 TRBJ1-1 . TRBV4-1 CASSQGQGAGAEAFF TGCGCCAGCAGCCAGGGCCAGGGGGCGGGGGCTGAAGCTTTCTTT
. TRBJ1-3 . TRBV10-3 CAIRAEDGNTIYF TGTGCCATCAGGGCGGAAGATGGAAACACCATATATTTT
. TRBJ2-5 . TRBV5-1 CATSGDGETQYF TGCGCCACCTCAGGGGATGGGGAGACCCAGTACTTC
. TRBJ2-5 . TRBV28 CASNQENRKETQYF TGTGCCAGCAATCAGGAAAACAGGAAGGAGACCCAGTACTTC
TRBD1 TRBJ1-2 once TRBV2 CASSAGTDNYGYTF TGTGCCAGCAGTGCCGGGACAGATAACTATGGCTACACCTTC
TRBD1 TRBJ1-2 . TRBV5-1 CASSFGRGAANYGYTF TGCGCCAGCAGCTTCGGCAGGGGGGCAGCTAACTATGGCTACACCTTC
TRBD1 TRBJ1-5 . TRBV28 CASSSQGGAEQPQHF TGTGCCAGCAGTTCCCAGGGGGGCGCGGAGCAGCCCCAGCATTTT
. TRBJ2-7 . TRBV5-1 CASSYTTGNEQYF TGCGCCAGCAGTTACACCACAGGGAACGAGCAGTACTTC
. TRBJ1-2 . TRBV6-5 CASSYKKTGYGYTF TGTGCCAGCAGTTACAAAAAGACAGGTTATGGCTACACCTTC
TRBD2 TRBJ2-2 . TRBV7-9 CASSSIGGYTGELFF TGTGCCAGCAGCTCAATCGGGGGGTACACCGGGGAGCTGTTTTTT
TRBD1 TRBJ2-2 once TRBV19 CASSMRGTAGELFF TGTGCCAGTAGTATGAGAGGGACAGCCGGGGAGCTGTTTTTT
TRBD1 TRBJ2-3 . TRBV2 CASSEARRQGAVTDTQYF TGTGCCAGCAGTGAAGCCCGCAGACAGGGGGCAGTAACAGATACGCAGTATTTT
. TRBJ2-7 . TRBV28 CASSPPQGTYEQYF TGTGCCAGCAGCCCCCCCCAGGGGACCTACGAGCAGTACTTC
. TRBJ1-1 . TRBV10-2 CASSQMNTEAFF TGCGCCAGCAGTCAGATGAACACTGAAGCTTTCTTT
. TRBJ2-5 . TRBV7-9 CASSYGVPGETQYF TGTGCCAGCAGCTACGGGGTCCCGGGAGAGACCCAGTACTTC
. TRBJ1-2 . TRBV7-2 CASSLDGRGSNGYTF TGTGCCAGCAGCCTAGACGGCCGAGGAAGTAATGGCTACACCTTC
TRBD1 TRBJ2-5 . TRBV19 CASSIGVDRVETQYF TGTGCCAGTAGTATAGGTGTGGACAGGGTTGAGACCCAGTACTTC
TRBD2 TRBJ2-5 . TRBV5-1 CASSLLAGGQETQYF TGCGCCAGCAGCTTGTTAGCGGGGGGACAAGAGACCCAGTACTTC
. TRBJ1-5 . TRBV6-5 CASREYSNQPQHF TGTGCCAGCAGGGAGTATAGCAATCAGCCCCAGCATTTT
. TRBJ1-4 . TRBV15 CATSKGQQNEKLFF TGTGCCACCAGCAAAGGACAGCAAAATGAAAAACTGTTTTTT
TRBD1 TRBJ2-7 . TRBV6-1 CASLFTGGYEQYF TGTGCCAGCCTCTTCACAGGGGGCTACGAGCAGTACTTC
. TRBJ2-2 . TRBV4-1 CASSQIGNTGELFF TGCGCCAGCAGCCAAATCGGTAACACCGGGGAGCTGTTTTTT